This entry is about one T cell receptor beta chain. In the original processing: Reference gene primer amplification in the assay estimated nucleated cell counts. Here immunoSEQ multiplex PCR was the method, and the copy in TCRdb shows in-frame clones only, minus some. That table furnishes V, J and clone size, whereas the DNA furnished D and trimming. The data show nearly 45,000 clones, with over 75% seen just once and 11% to 15% held by the top ten. The data are from a study of blood T cell repertoires in COVID-19. Study-level information: The United States, Italy and Spain were the sources of the acute and convalescent COVID-19 samples. T cells, B-cell-depleted T cells, or PBMCs supplied cDNA or gDNA.

Material: peripheral blood. This TCR derives from a human donor in a cohort sampled during active COVID-19.

CDR3 loop: CASTSSGGYNEQFF. The CDR3 bases are TGTGCCAGCACCTCTAGTGGGGGGTACAATGAGCAGTTCTTC. The rearrangement uses TRBV6-5 and TRBJ2-1; maybe TRBD2 (6 bases). The CDR3 is 14 amino acids. In germline, CDR1 is MNHEY, CDR2 SVGAGI. V was trimmed by 7 bases and J by 4 bases, leaving 14 bases between them.